This entry features one T cell receptor beta chain sequence. MiXCR was run by TCRdb on the reads, yielding one entry per CDR3 protein. The repertoire holds around 490,000 distinct CDR3 sequences, roughly 29% seen once, with about 13% in the top ten. This sample is drawn from a study of T cell repertoires in cytomegalovirus infection. Study-wide context: Both CMV infection and a matching HLA type were indicated by public TCR beta signatures.

The source of this sequence is a human donor in good health (CMV status not recorded). Some clones in this sample may be carry-over from other donors' samples. Specimen: PBMCs.

The CDR3 sequence: CASSLEPGTNTEAFF. In nucleotides, the CDR3 is TGTGCCAGCAGCTTAGAGCCGGGGACGAACACTGAAGCTTTCTTT. The chain is built from TRBV11-2 and TRBJ1-1, with a tentative D call TRBD1 (5 bases). Trimming left V 0 bases short and J 1 base short, with 9 bases between. This CDR3 spans 15 amino acids. Germline loops: CDR1 SGHAT, CDR2 FQNNGV.